Presented here are 29 T cell receptor beta chains from one specimen sequenced in a study of OX40 agonist ivuxolimab in advanced cancers. Clones were read by immunoSEQ multiplex PCR, and TCRdb kept only the in-frame ones, dropping some. The repertoire holds some 50,000 clones, with just under 95% as singletons. Sample: CD4+ or CD8+ T cells sorted from blood, taken in a trial of the OX40 agonist ivuxolimab. The receptor source for this set is an adult with an advanced solid tumor such as melanoma, head and neck, liver or kidney cancer.

CDR3: CATSRDRDRGMPEAFF. The CDR3, as DNA: TGTGCCACCAGCAGAGATAGGGACAGGGGTATGCCTGAAGCTTTCTTT. J is TRBJ1-1 and V is TRBV15, with 10 bases lining up with TRBD1. Trimming removed 0 bases from V and 6 bases from J; junction bases left unmatched: 7. Germline CDR1 LNHNV, CDR2 YYDKDF (reference sequence). The CDR3 sequence is 16 residues long.

This clone has more than one count but fewer than ten. The chain recombines TRBV7-3 with TRBJ2-1, with 10 bases that match TRBD1. The CDR3 runs to 18 residues. Losses at the gene ends were 5 bases for V and 3 bases for J; bases not matched to a gene: 13. Per the germline V gene, CDR1 is SGHTA and CDR2 is FQGTGA. CDR3 residues: CASSATGLRDRGYNEQFF. CDR3 DNA: TGTGCCAGCAGCGCTACTGGACTCCGGGACAGGGGCTACAATGAGCAGTTCTTC.

The chain is built from TRBV11-2 and TRBJ2-5; the D gene is possibly TRBD2 (5 bases). The V and J ends lost 5 bases and 5 bases respectively, with 12 bases between them. Germline values: CDR1 SGHAT, CDR2 FQNNGV. The CDR3 length is 13 residues. This chain's CDR3 is CASSGWERETQYF. The DNA of the CDR3 is TGTGCCAGCAGCGGGTGGGAGAGGGAGACCCAGTACTTC.

Only one count was recorded for this clone. The rearrangement links TRBV4-3 to TRBJ1-5, with D tentatively TRBD1 (5 bases). Germline V gene lookup returns CDR1 LGHNA and CDR2 YSLEER. V lost 1 base to trimming and J lost 7 bases, with 11 bases between them. This CDR3 has 14 amino acids. CDR3: CASSQGAGSQPQHF. In DNA form, the CDR3 reads TGCGCCAGCAGCCAAGGGGCAGGGAGCCAGCCCCAGCATTTT.

The J gene is TRBJ2-3, the V gene TRBV10-2; D possibly corresponds to TRBD1 (5 bases). Germline loops: CDR1 WSHSY, CDR2 SAAADI. This CDR3 region has 15 residues. V was shortened by 2 bases and J by 6 bases, with 15 bases between the two germline ends. CDR3 sequence reads: CASSEVKGPRDTQYF. The CDR3 nucleotides read TGCGCCAGCAGTGAGGTGAAGGGGCCTCGGGATACGCAGTATTTT.

This rearrangement joins TRBV18 to TRBJ2-7; D is undetermined. V lost 1 base and J 4 bases, leaving 8 bases between the germline ends. The CDR3 sequence is 13 residues long. Germline V gene lookup returns CDR1 KGHSH and CDR2 LQKENI. The CDR3 DNA is TGTGCCAGCTCACCACAGGGTTTTTACGAGCAGTACTTC. Amino acid sequence: CASSPQGFYEQYF.

This rearrangement joins TRBV7-8 to TRBJ1-1; 7 bases align to TRBD1. In germline, CDR1 is SGHVS, CDR2 FQNEAQ. This CDR3 comprises 12 residues. V lost 5 bases to trimming and J lost 8 bases; unmatched junction nucleotides: 5. In DNA form, the CDR3 reads TGTGCCAGCAGCCCGGGGACAGTGGAAGCTTTCTTT. This codes for CASSPGTVEAFF.

V is TRBV19 and J is TRBJ1-1; D is ambiguous. Germline values: CDR1 LNHDA, CDR2 SQIVND (reference sequence). The CDR3 is made up of 13 amino acids. Trimming stripped 5 bases from V and 1 base from J, with 8 bases between. The CDR3 sequence: CASSDRENTEAFF. The CDR3 DNA reads TGTGCCAGTAGTGACCGGGAGAACACTGAAGCTTTCTTT.

The chain uses TRBV4-2 and TRBJ1-5, with no clear D. Trimming removed 0 bases at V and 3 bases at J, with 9 bases between. Germline CDR1 and CDR2: LGHNA and YNFKEQ. The CDR3 has 15 residues. The CDR3 coding sequence is TGTGCCAGCAGCCAAGAGTCTCGGCCCAATCAGCCCCAGCATTTT. It yields the protein CASSQESRPNQPQHF.

The chain is built from TRBV7-9 and TRBJ2-7; 7 bases map to TRBD1. V lost 1 base, J lost 3 bases, and 9 bases stayed unmatched. This CDR3 contains 16 residues. Germline V gene sequence: CDR1 SEHNR, CDR2 FQNEAQ (reference sequence). CDR3 sequence: CASSLVYPGGYYEQYF. For the CDR3, the DNA is TGTGCCAGCAGCTTAGTTTATCCAGGGGGATACTACGAGCAGTACTTC.

The chain couples TRBV25-1 to TRBJ1-1; TRBD1 matches 7 bases. This CDR3 is 15 amino acids long. Germline V gene sequence: CDR1 MGHDK, CDR2 SYGVNS. The ends lost 4 bases at V and 0 bases at J; junction bases unmatched: 5. CDR3 coding DNA: TGTGCCAGCAGTGTGTACAGGGGTTTGAACACTGAAGCTTTCTTT. It translates to CASSVYRGLNTEAFF.

This chain uses TRBV19 with TRBJ2-1, with 9 bases lining up with TRBD1. J lost 3 bases, V lost 3 bases, and 3 bases had no gene match. The CDR3 is made up of 15 amino acids. The germline CDR1 and CDR2 sequences are LNHDA and SQIVND (reference sequence). The CDR3 sequence: CASSIRDRDYNEQFF. CDR3 in DNA: TGTGCCAGTAGTATCCGGGACAGGGACTACAATGAGCAGTTCTTC.

The V and J genes are TRBV2 and TRBJ2-6, with D possibly called TRBD1 or TRBD2 (6 bases each). CDR3 length: 18 amino acids. Trimming took off 3 bases at V and 4 bases at J, with 19 bases between the two ends. Germline V gene data show CDR1 as SNHLY and CDR2 as FYNNEI. The CDR3 spells CASSDGGRTVSGANVLTF. CDR3 in DNA: TGTGCCAGCAGTGACGGGGGCCGGACAGTCTCGGGGGCCAACGTCCTGACTTTC.

Written as DNA, the CDR3 is TGTGCCAGCAGCGTGAAAGGGAGACACAATAATGAAAAACTGTTTTTT. It is translated as CASSVKGRHNNEKLFF. The rearrangement joins TRBV9 to TRBJ1-4; D is unresolved. The V gene's germline CDR1 is SGDLS and CDR2 YYNGEE. CDR3 length equals 16 residues. Trimming shortened V by 2 bases and J by 4 bases, and 15 bases separated the two germline ends.

This chain links TRBV4-3 with TRBJ1-2, with 12 bases that match TRBD1. The J segment lost 4 bases and the V segment lost 0 bases, leaving 6 bases of the junction unmatched. Germline V gene lookup returns CDR1 LGHNA and CDR2 YSLEER. This CDR3 has 17 residues. CDR3 sequence: CASSQEGTGGYIYGYTF. The CDR3, as DNA: TGCGCCAGCAGCCAAGAGGGGACAGGGGGCTATATCTATGGCTACACCTTC.

V gene TRBV27 combines with J gene TRBJ2-7, with D tentatively TRBD1 (6 bases). There are 15 residues in the CDR3. Germline CDR1 and CDR2: MNHEY and SMNVEV (reference sequence). V lost 2 bases and J 3 bases, leaving 14 bases between the germline ends. The CDR3, as DNA: TGTGCCAGCAGTTTAAGGTGGGGGCGAGTCTACGAGCAGTACTTC. This sequence encodes CASSLRWGRVYEQYF.

This rearrangement joins TRBV28 to TRBJ2-7, with 11 bases matching TRBD1. Germline loops: CDR1 MDHEN, CDR2 SYDVKM. After removal of 7 bases from V and 4 bases from J, the junction contained 3 bases not matched to a gene. The CDR3 sequence is 13 residues long. The CDR3 loop is CASTDRGLYEQYF. The CDR3 nucleotides read TGTGCCAGCACGGACAGGGGGCTTTACGAGCAGTACTTC.

The chain has TRBV5-1 and TRBJ2-1, with 15 bases identical to TRBD2. CDR3 length: 17 amino acids. Germline CDR1 reads SGHRS; CDR2 reads YFSETQ. With V trimmed by 1 base and J by 8 bases, 7 bases remained unmatched. CDR3 DNA sequence: TGCGCCAGCAGCTTGTGGGGGACTAGCGGGAGGTCGGATGAGCAGTTCTTC. Protein product: CASSLWGTSGRSDEQFF.

The chain employs TRBV15 and TRBJ2-7; perhaps D is TRBD1 or TRBD2 (5 bases each). The CDR3 extends over 12 amino acids. Per the germline V gene, CDR1 is LNHNV and CDR2 is YYDKDF (reference sequence). V gave up 5 bases and J gave up 2 bases, with 7 bases separating them. In DNA, the CDR3 is TGTGCCACCAGCCAGGGAGCCTACGAGCAGTACTTC. Its protein is CATSQGAYEQYF.

The V and J genes are TRBV2 and TRBJ2-5; D gene unclear. The CDR3 is 13 amino acids. CDR1 is SNHLY, CDR2 FYNNEI, per germline. The ends were cut back, 4 bases at V and 5 bases at J, with 11 bases in the middle. CDR3 in amino acids: CASSVWSGETQYF. DNA for the CDR3: TGTGCCAGCAGTGTGTGGTCGGGTGAGACCCAGTACTTC. The full variable domain, rest sourced from reference TRBV2 and TRBJ2-5, is EPEVTQTPSHQVTQMGQEVILRCVPISNHLYFYWYRQILGQKVEFLVSFYNNEISEKSEIFDDQFSVERPDGSNFTLKIRSTKLEDSAMYFCASSVWSGETQYFGPGTRLLVL.

The rearrangement links TRBV19 to TRBJ2-7; D not resolved. CDR3 size: 17 residues. The germline V and J ends were trimmed by 4 bases and 2 bases, with 21 bases remaining between them. From germline, CDR1 is LNHDA and CDR2 SQIVND (reference sequence). CDR3 in amino acids: CASSTAGRSYPAYEQYF. The CDR3 nucleotides are TGTGCCAGTAGTACCGCCGGGCGGAGCTATCCCGCCTACGAGCAGTACTTC.

The V gene is TRBV4-1, the J gene TRBJ1-5; maybe TRBD1 (5 bases). The germline V and J ends were trimmed by 3 bases and 0 bases, with 9 bases remaining between them. Per germline, CDR1 MGHRA and CDR2 YSYEKL. The CDR3 spans 15 residues. This chain's CDR3 is CASSQTEISNQPQHF. The CDR3 DNA reads TGCGCCAGCAGCCAGACAGAAATTAGCAATCAGCCCCAGCATTTT.

V usage is TRBV9 and J usage is TRBJ2-3, with 9 bases that match TRBD1. The germline V gene has CDR1 SGDLS and CDR2 YYNGEE. This CDR3 has 15 residues. V was clipped by 0 bases and J by 4 bases; unmatched bases: 3. CDR3 coding DNA: TGTGCCAGCAGCGTAGAGGGACAGGGCTCAGATACGCAGTATTTT. It is translated as CASSVEGQGSDTQYF.

J is TRBJ2-7 and V is TRBV29-1; no firm D call. Germline V gene lookup returns CDR1 SQVTM and CDR2 ANQGSEA. This CDR3 comprises 14 residues. Trimming stripped 4 bases from V and 2 bases from J, with 15 bases between. The CDR3 region is CSVVPELRAYEQYF. The CDR3 DNA reads TGCAGCGTTGTCCCGGAGCTAAGGGCCTACGAGCAGTACTTC.

The J gene is TRBJ2-3, the V gene TRBV5-6; D remains ambiguous. Germline V CDR1 and CDR2: SGHDT, YYEEEE. The V and J ends lost 4 bases and 4 bases respectively, with 7 bases between them. The CDR3 covers 12 residues. CDR3 sequence: CASSRYSDTQYF. CDR3 nucleotide sequence: TGTGCCAGCAGCCGGTATTCAGATACGCAGTATTTT.

A few counts support this clone. V gene TRBV28 combines with J gene TRBJ2-3; D ambiguous. The V gene lost 8 bases and the J gene lost 4 bases, with 16 bases spanning the gap. This CDR3 has 14 residues. Germline-derived CDR1 and CDR2 are MDHEN and SYDVKM. The DNA for the CDR3 is TGTGCCAGCTCCGGCCGATATTCGCCAGATACGCAGTATTTT. Translation: CASSGRYSPDTQYF.

V usage is TRBV2 and J usage is TRBJ2-7; 7 bases are a match to TRBD2. The CDR3 contains 15 residues. Per the germline V gene, CDR1 is SNHLY and CDR2 is FYNNEI. Trimming cost V 9 bases and J 0 bases; bases outside gene matches: 11. The CDR3, as DNA: TGTGCCAGTGATAGAGCGGGGCACAGCTCCTACGAGCAGTACTTC. Its protein product is CASDRAGHSSYEQYF.

This chain joins TRBV4-2 and TRBJ2-7; D remains unclear. The CDR3 extends over 11 amino acids. The V gene lost 0 bases and the J gene lost 7 bases, with 4 bases spanning the gap. The germline CDR1 and CDR2 sequences are LGHNA and YNFKEQ. The CDR3 spells CASSQDSEQYF. DNA of the CDR3: TGTGCCAGCAGCCAAGATAGTGAGCAGTACTTC.

The V gene is TRBV2, the J gene TRBJ2-1, with 16 bases identical to TRBD2. From germline, CDR1 is SNHLY and CDR2 FYNNEI. CDR3 length: 16 residues. V gave up 3 bases and J gave up 7 bases; unmatched junction bases: 3. The CDR3 loop reads CASSDQGLAGGNEQFF. The CDR3 DNA follows: TGTGCCAGCAGTGACCAGGGACTAGCGGGAGGGAATGAGCAGTTCTTC.